These T cell receptor beta chains were read from a single sample in a study of cytomegalovirus exposure and HLA in healthy donors. The method was immunoSEQ multiplex PCR; TCRdb's version includes in-frame clones alone and lacks a portion of them. The table has 45,000 to 70,000 clones, 80% to 95% seen once; the top ten hold about 6%. Sequenced input: PBMCs. These receptors were obtained from a woman aged 18-35 years in good health and CMV-seronegative. Both conserved end residues are part of each CDR3. D genes are given only for firm matches. Not all rows give a size; the values are once, few, many and, for expanded clones, a class.

len: 14; v_gene: TRBV7-9; abundance: -; d_gene: -; j_gene: TRBJ2-2; CDR3aa: CASSLLARTGELFF; CDR3nt: TGTGCCAGCAGCTTACTCGCGAGGACCGGGGAGCTGTTTTTT
len: 16; v_gene: TRBV18; abundance: -; d_gene: TRBD2; j_gene: TRBJ2-1; CDR3aa: CASSPPTSGRANEQFF; CDR3nt: TGTGCCAGCTCACCACCGACTAGCGGGAGGGCAAATGAGCAGTTCTTC
len: 16; v_gene: TRBV28; abundance: -; d_gene: TRBD2; j_gene: TRBJ2-2; CDR3aa: CASSLFVAGNTGELFF; CDR3nt: TGTGCCAGCAGTTTGTTTGTAGCGGGGAACACCGGGGAGCTGTTTTTT
len: 12; v_gene: TRBV6-5; abundance: -; d_gene: -; j_gene: TRBJ1-2; CDR3aa: CASSRNRAGYTF; CDR3nt: TGTGCCAGCAGCCGGAACAGGGCCGGCTACACCTTC
len: 13; v_gene: TRBV5-1; abundance: -; d_gene: -; j_gene: TRBJ2-7; CDR3aa: CASSGGTAYEQYF; CDR3nt: TGCGCCAGTTCTGGGGGGACCGCCTACGAGCAGTACTTC
len: 16; v_gene: TRBV5-6; abundance: -; d_gene: -; j_gene: TRBJ1-5; CDR3aa: CASSLDRGRANQPQHF; CDR3nt: TGTGCCAGCAGCTTGGATAGGGGTAGGGCCAATCAGCCCCAGCATTTT
len: 12; v_gene: TRBV2; abundance: -; d_gene: -; j_gene: TRBJ1-2; CDR3aa: CASSATGGHGTF; CDR3nt: TGTGCCAGCAGTGCAACAGGCGGCCACGGCACCTTC
len: 14; v_gene: TRBV7-9; abundance: -; d_gene: -; j_gene: TRBJ2-3; CDR3aa: CASGLTTYTDTQYF; CDR3nt: TGTGCCAGCGGCTTGACAACTTACACAGATACGCAGTATTTT
len: 15; v_gene: TRBV10-3; abundance: -; d_gene: TRBD1; j_gene: TRBJ2-5; CDR3aa: CAISPRQGPQETQYF; CDR3nt: TGTGCCATCAGTCCTAGACAGGGGCCCCAAGAGACCCAGTACTTC
len: 15; v_gene: TRBV19; abundance: -; d_gene: TRBD2; j_gene: TRBJ2-7; CDR3aa: CASMPSGGGAYEQYF; CDR3nt: TGTGCCAGTATGCCTAGCGGGGGAGGTGCCTACGAGCAGTACTTC
len: 17; v_gene: TRBV7-6; abundance: -; d_gene: -; j_gene: TRBJ1-5; CDR3aa: CASSATPNPGDNQPQHF; CDR3nt: TGTGCCAGCAGTGCAACGCCCAACCCGGGTGACAATCAGCCCCAGCATTTT
len: 14; v_gene: TRBV2; abundance: once; d_gene: -; j_gene: TRBJ2-5; CDR3aa: CASSEGGTQETQYF; CDR3nt: TGTGCCAGCAGTGAGGGAGGTACCCAAGAGACCCAGTACTTC
len: 18; v_gene: TRBV19; abundance: -; d_gene: TRBD1; j_gene: TRBJ1-2; CDR3aa: CASSSWDRSFTRGYGYTF; CDR3nt: TGTGCCAGTAGTTCATGGGACAGGTCCTTCACTAGAGGCTATGGCTACACCTTC
len: 17; v_gene: TRBV28; abundance: -; d_gene: -; j_gene: TRBJ1-1; CDR3aa: CASSFHYRDLPEDEAFF; CDR3nt: TGTGCCAGCAGTTTTCATTACAGGGACCTACCCGAAGATGAAGCTTTCTTT
len: 15; v_gene: TRBV2; abundance: -; d_gene: TRBD2; j_gene: TRBJ2-3; CDR3aa: CASRGSGGARDTQYF; CDR3nt: TGTGCCAGCAGGGGAAGCGGGGGGGCCAGAGATACGCAGTATTTT
len: 15; v_gene: TRBV6-5; abundance: -; d_gene: -; j_gene: TRBJ2-2; CDR3aa: CASTKELPNTGELFF; CDR3nt: TGTGCCAGCACTAAGGAACTACCGAACACCGGGGAGCTGTTTTTT
len: 14; v_gene: TRBV18; abundance: -; d_gene: -; j_gene: TRBJ1-1; CDR3aa: CASSPEHLNTEAFF; CDR3nt: TGTGCCAGCTCACCCGAACACCTTAACACTGAAGCTTTCTTT
len: 10; v_gene: TRBV6-4; abundance: -; d_gene: -; j_gene: TRBJ2-3; CDR3aa: CASSSDTQYF; CDR3nt: TGTGCCAGCAGCTCAGATACGCAGTATTTT
len: 16; v_gene: TRBV9; abundance: -; d_gene: -; j_gene: TRBJ1-2; CDR3aa: CASSGEPRVANYGYTF; CDR3nt: TGTGCCAGCAGCGGCGAGCCCAGGGTAGCTAACTATGGCTACACCTTC
len: 15; v_gene: TRBV7-2; abundance: -; d_gene: TRBD2; j_gene: TRBJ2-1; CDR3aa: CASSLGLAGGNEQFF; CDR3nt: TGTGCCAGCAGCTTGGGACTAGCGGGGGGGAATGAGCAGTTCTTC
len: 11; v_gene: TRBV6-5; abundance: -; d_gene: TRBD1; j_gene: TRBJ2-1; CDR3aa: CASSTGGEQFF; CDR3nt: TGTGCCAGCAGTACAGGGGGTGAGCAGTTCTTC
len: 16; v_gene: TRBV13; abundance: -; d_gene: TRBD2; j_gene: TRBJ2-1; CDR3aa: CASSPPETSGGAKQFF; CDR3nt: TGTGCCAGCAGCCCCCCCGAGACTAGCGGGGGGGCCAAGCAGTTCTTC
len: 17; v_gene: TRBV25-1; abundance: -; d_gene: TRBD2; j_gene: TRBJ2-1; CDR3aa: CASSSWGLAGSGNEQFF; CDR3nt: TGTGCCAGCAGTTCCTGGGGACTAGCGGGATCAGGCAATGAGCAGTTCTTC
len: 17; v_gene: TRBV7-2; abundance: -; d_gene: TRBD2; j_gene: TRBJ2-2; CDR3aa: CASSPWPGLADTGELFF; CDR3nt: TGTGCCAGCAGCCCCTGGCCGGGACTAGCGGATACCGGGGAGCTGTTTTTT
len: 16; v_gene: TRBV9; abundance: -; d_gene: -; j_gene: TRBJ1-1; CDR3aa: CASSVTGRGRDTEAFF; CDR3nt: TGTGCCAGCAGCGTAACGGGCAGGGGAAGGGACACTGAAGCTTTCTTT
len: 13; v_gene: TRBV29-1; abundance: -; d_gene: -; j_gene: TRBJ1-4; CDR3aa: CSVSQVTKEKLFF; CDR3nt: TGCAGCGTCTCACAGGTGACGAAGGAAAAACTGTTTTTT
len: 12; v_gene: TRBV10-3; abundance: -; d_gene: TRBD2; j_gene: TRBJ2-3; CDR3aa: CAIAGGTDTQYF; CDR3nt: TGTGCCATCGCGGGGGGGACAGATACGCAGTATTTT
len: 15; v_gene: TRBV5-4; abundance: -; d_gene: -; j_gene: TRBJ2-5; CDR3aa: CASSLFSTGRETQYF; CDR3nt: TGTGCCAGCAGCTTGTTTAGTACAGGGCGAGAGACCCAGTACTTC
len: 16; v_gene: TRBV10-3; abundance: -; d_gene: -; j_gene: TRBJ1-5; CDR3aa: CAISESLSGANQPQHF; CDR3nt: TGTGCCATCAGTGAGTCCCTGTCAGGGGCCAATCAGCCCCAGCATTTT
len: 15; v_gene: TRBV5-4; abundance: -; d_gene: -; j_gene: TRBJ1-2; CDR3aa: CASSSPGVGDYGYTF; CDR3nt: TGTGCCAGCAGCTCCCCAGGGGTGGGCGACTATGGCTACACCTTC
len: 17; v_gene: TRBV5-1; abundance: -; d_gene: TRBD1; j_gene: TRBJ1-3; CDR3aa: CASSLQGQGFSGNTIYF; CDR3nt: TGCGCCAGCAGCTTGCAGGGACAGGGGTTCTCTGGAAACACCATATATTTT
len: 15; v_gene: TRBV28; abundance: -; d_gene: -; j_gene: TRBJ1-5; CDR3aa: CASRSAGRANQPQHF; CDR3nt: TGTGCCAGCAGGTCCGCGGGACGGGCTAATCAGCCCCAGCATTTT
len: 14; v_gene: TRBV5-1; abundance: -; d_gene: -; j_gene: TRBJ1-6; CDR3aa: CASSSSAGELALHF; CDR3nt: TGCGCCAGCAGCTCCTCAGCGGGGGAATTGGCCCTCCACTTT
len: 15; v_gene: TRBV19; abundance: once; d_gene: TRBD1; j_gene: TRBJ1-2; CDR3aa: CASSIVWTGSYGYTF; CDR3nt: TGTGCCAGTAGTATAGTATGGACAGGCTCCTATGGCTACACCTTC
len: 14; v_gene: TRBV7-8; abundance: -; d_gene: -; j_gene: TRBJ2-1; CDR3aa: CASSLGRGYNEQFF; CDR3nt: TGTGCCAGCAGCTTAGGGCGGGGATACAATGAGCAGTTCTTC
len: 14; v_gene: TRBV2; abundance: once; d_gene: TRBD2; j_gene: TRBJ2-3; CDR3aa: CAIQTGTSADTQYF; CDR3nt: TGTGCCATACAGACGGGGACTAGTGCAGATACGCAGTATTTT
len: 14; v_gene: TRBV6-1; abundance: -; d_gene: TRBD1; j_gene: TRBJ1-4; CDR3aa: CASRGQSFNEKLFF; CDR3nt: TGTGCCAGCAGGGGACAGAGCTTTAATGAAAAACTGTTTTTT
len: 16; v_gene: TRBV15; abundance: -; d_gene: TRBD1; j_gene: TRBJ1-1; CDR3aa: CATSRDPDRRNTEAFF; CDR3nt: TGTGCCACCAGCAGAGACCCGGACAGGAGAAACACTGAAGCTTTCTTT
len: 12; v_gene: TRBV5-4; abundance: -; d_gene: -; j_gene: TRBJ2-6; CDR3aa: CASGAGANVLTF; CDR3nt: TGTGCCAGCGGGGCCGGGGCCAACGTCCTGACTTTC
len: 16; v_gene: TRBV5-4; abundance: -; d_gene: TRBD2; j_gene: TRBJ2-3; CDR3aa: CASSLLAGESTDTQYF; CDR3nt: TGTGCCAGCAGCTTACTAGCGGGGGAGAGCACAGATACGCAGTATTTT
len: 13; v_gene: TRBV27; abundance: once; d_gene: TRBD1; j_gene: TRBJ1-5; CDR3aa: CASRQGSNQPQHF; CDR3nt: TGTGCCAGCAGACAGGGGAGCAATCAGCCCCAGCATTTT
len: 15; v_gene: TRBV5-1; abundance: -; d_gene: TRBD1; j_gene: TRBJ2-1; CDR3aa: CASSLRDRGRNEQFF; CDR3nt: TGCGCCAGCAGCCTCCGGGACAGGGGGAGGAATGAGCAGTTCTTC
len: 16; v_gene: TRBV7-9; abundance: -; d_gene: -; j_gene: TRBJ2-7; CDR3aa: CASSPVLLGQSYEQYF; CDR3nt: TGTGCCAGCAGTCCGGTGTTACTGGGGCAGTCCTACGAGCAGTACTTC
len: 11; v_gene: TRBV6-5; abundance: -; d_gene: -; j_gene: TRBJ1-1; CDR3aa: CASRGFGEAFF; CDR3nt: TGTGCCAGTAGGGGGTTTGGTGAAGCTTTCTTT
len: 16; v_gene: TRBV5-4; abundance: -; d_gene: TRBD2; j_gene: TRBJ2-1; CDR3aa: CASRPSGSLSYNEQFF; CDR3nt: TGTGCCAGCAGACCCAGCGGGAGTCTATCCTACAATGAGCAGTTCTTC
len: 15; v_gene: TRBV6-4; abundance: -; d_gene: -; j_gene: TRBJ2-2; CDR3aa: CASSDSAGNTGELFF; CDR3nt: TGTGCCAGCAGTGACTCAGCGGGGAACACCGGGGAGCTGTTTTTT
len: 15; v_gene: TRBV15; abundance: -; d_gene: TRBD2; j_gene: TRBJ2-1; CDR3aa: CATSRDKGTSNKQFF; CDR3nt: TGTGCCACCAGCAGAGATAAGGGGACTAGCAACAAGCAGTTCTTC
len: 15; v_gene: TRBV19; abundance: -; d_gene: -; j_gene: TRBJ1-5; CDR3aa: CASSTGGYSNQPQHF; CDR3nt: TGTGCCAGTAGTACCGGGGGATATAGCAATCAGCCCCAGCATTTT
len: 13; v_gene: TRBV5-1; abundance: -; d_gene: -; j_gene: TRBJ1-2; CDR3aa: CASSLAVWEGYTF; CDR3nt: TGCGCCAGCAGCTTGGCGGTCTGGGAGGGCTACACCTTC
len: 15; v_gene: TRBV18; abundance: -; d_gene: TRBD1; j_gene: TRBJ2-3; CDR3aa: CASSSRDRNTDTQYF; CDR3nt: TGTGCCAGCTCATCCCGGGACAGAAATACAGATACGCAGTATTTT
len: 15; v_gene: TRBV25-1; abundance: -; d_gene: TRBD1; j_gene: TRBJ1-2; CDR3aa: CASSGTGEFGKGYTF; CDR3nt: TGTGCCAGCAGTGGGACAGGGGAATTTGGAAAAGGCTACACCTTC
len: 14; v_gene: TRBV19; abundance: -; d_gene: -; j_gene: TRBJ2-5; CDR3aa: CASSIGGRIETQYF; CDR3nt: TGTGCCAGTAGTATTGGTGGCAGAATAGAGACCCAGTACTTC
len: 15; v_gene: TRBV6-5; abundance: -; d_gene: TRBD1; j_gene: TRBJ1-2; CDR3aa: CASSPDRGSLYGYTF; CDR3nt: TGTGCCAGCAGCCCGGACAGGGGGTCCCTATATGGCTACACCTTC
len: 13; v_gene: TRBV5-8; abundance: once; d_gene: TRBD1; j_gene: TRBJ2-5; CDR3aa: CASSWGQGETQYF; CDR3nt: TGTGCCAGCAGCTGGGGACAGGGGGAGACCCAGTACTTC
len: 16; v_gene: TRBV19; abundance: -; d_gene: TRBD1; j_gene: TRBJ1-5; CDR3aa: CASSEIQGANNQPQHF; CDR3nt: TGTGCCAGTAGTGAAATACAGGGGGCGAATAATCAGCCCCAGCATTTT
len: 15; v_gene: TRBV18; abundance: -; d_gene: TRBD1; j_gene: TRBJ2-6; CDR3aa: CASSGQGSGANVLTF; CDR3nt: TGTGCCAGCTCAGGACAGGGTTCCGGGGCCAACGTCCTGACTTTC
len: 14; v_gene: TRBV7-2; abundance: -; d_gene: -; j_gene: TRBJ2-5; CDR3aa: CASSLGTWEETQYF; CDR3nt: TGTGCCAGCAGCTTAGGGACTTGGGAGGAGACCCAGTACTTC
len: 12; v_gene: TRBV28; abundance: few; d_gene: -; j_gene: TRBJ2-1; CDR3aa: CASSLRYNEQFF; CDR3nt: TGTGCCAGCAGTTTGCGTTACAATGAGCAGTTCTTC
len: 17; v_gene: TRBV19; abundance: -; d_gene: TRBD2; j_gene: TRBJ2-1; CDR3aa: CASSIVRGALAGPEQFF; CDR3nt: TGTGCCAGTAGTATAGTAAGGGGGGCCCTAGCGGGACCAGAGCAGTTCTTC
len: 15; v_gene: TRBV19; abundance: -; d_gene: -; j_gene: TRBJ1-1; CDR3aa: CASSILGQSGAEAFF; CDR3nt: TGTGCCAGTAGTATATTAGGACAGTCTGGGGCCGAAGCTTTCTTT